These T cell receptor beta chains were read from a single sample in a study of cytomegalovirus exposure and HLA in healthy donors. Clones were sequenced by immunoSEQ multiplex PCR, and TCRdb holds only the in-frame ones, with some missing. The data show about 250,000 clones, around 80% seen once. Sequencing was done on a sample of PBMCs. The receptors derive from a girl aged 2-9 years in good health and CMV-seronegative. Both conserved end residues are part of each CDR3. Fields, in order: J gene, D gene, clone size, V gene, CDR3 DNA, CDR3 protein. D genes are given only for firm matches. Clone size appears in some rows only: once, few, many, or a class for an expanded clone.

TRBJ2-2 | TRBD1 | - | TRBV10-3 | TGTGCCATCAGTCAGGCCGGACAGGCCGCCGGGGAGCTGTTTTTT | CAISQAGQAAGELFF
TRBJ2-3 | TRBD1 | - | TRBV10-3 | TGTGCCATCAGTGAGCCGGACAGGGGCCTGGGAGATACGCAGTATTTT | CAISEPDRGLGDTQYF
TRBJ2-7 | TRBD1 | - | TRBV9 | TGTGCCAGCAGCCAAAACCGGGACAGCTCAGATACTGGGTTTTTCGAGCAGTACTTC | CASSQNRDSSDTGFFEQYF
TRBJ2-7 | - | - | TRBV18 | TGTGCCAGCACAGGACGCGTTCAAACCTACGAGCAGTACTTC | CASTGRVQTYEQYF
TRBJ2-2 | TRBD2 | - | TRBV7-9 | TGTGCCAGCAGCCCCTCATCCGGGACTAGCGGCAACACCGGGGAGCTGTTTTTT | CASSPSSGTSGNTGELFF
TRBJ2-1 | - | - | TRBV4-1 | TGCGCCAGCAGCCAAGTAGACGACTTCAATGAGCAGTTCTTC | CASSQVDDFNEQFF
TRBJ1-1 | - | - | TRBV4-1 | TGCGCCAGCAGCCATCCTCTCGACAGCACTTGGGAAAACACTGAAGCTTTCTTT | CASSHPLDSTWENTEAFF
TRBJ2-7 | - | few | TRBV7-7 | TGTGCCAGCAGCCTGCGCGGGGGAGGGGGCGAGCAGTACTTC | CASSLRGGGGEQYF
TRBJ1-2 | TRBD1 | - | TRBV27 | TGTGCCAGCAGTCCGCGGACAGGGGAATATGGCTACACCTTC | CASSPRTGEYGYTF
TRBJ1-2 | - | - | TRBV30 | TGTGCCTGGACGGGTATGGGGCAGGGGAACTATGGCTACACCTTC | CAWTGMGQGNYGYTF
TRBJ2-2 | TRBD2 | - | TRBV7-3 | TGTGCCAGCAGCCTAGCGGGGGCCACCGGGGAGCTGTTTTTT | CASSLAGATGELFF
TRBJ1-2 | - | - | TRBV11-2 | TGTGCCAGCAGCTTAGTATCCAGAAGGAGAGGCTACACCTTC | CASSLVSRRRGYTF
TRBJ2-2 | TRBD1 | - | TRBV28 | TGTGCCAGCAGTTATGGACAGGGCCACACCGGGGAGCTGTTTTTT | CASSYGQGHTGELFF
TRBJ1-1 | - | - | TRBV5-6 | TGTGCCAGCAGCCCGAGTTCGGGGGGATGGACTGAAGCTTTCTTT | CASSPSSGGWTEAFF
TRBJ1-5 | - | - | TRBV6-6 | TGTGCCAGCAGTTATTTACGCGAAACTAGCAATCAGCCCCAGCATTTT | CASSYLRETSNQPQHF
TRBJ1-1 | - | - | TRBV2 | TGTGCCAGCAGTGATCACTCCTCGGACACTGAAGCTTTCTTT | CASSDHSSDTEAFF
TRBJ1-2 | TRBD1 | once | TRBV30 | TGTGCCTGGATAGACAGGGCCTATGGCTACACCTTC | CAWIDRAYGYTF
TRBJ2-5 | TRBD1 | - | TRBV9 | TGTGCCAGCAGCGTCGAAGACAGGGGTTCAGGAGAGACCCAGTACTTC | CASSVEDRGSGETQYF
TRBJ2-5 | TRBD2 | - | TRBV10-3 | TGTGCCATCAGTGAGGAGGAGCGGGGGGACCCATCACAGTACCAAGAGACCCAGTACTTC | CAISEEERGDPSQYQETQYF
TRBJ2-7 | - | - | TRBV6-4 | TGTGCCAGCCAATGGACAGTCGGCGAGCAGTACTTC | CASQWTVGEQYF
TRBJ2-1 | TRBD1 | - | TRBV5-4 | TGTGCCAGCAGCTTGTCGGGACAGGGACGTGAGCAGTTCTTC | CASSLSGQGREQFF
TRBJ2-7 | TRBD2 | - | TRBV28 | TGTGCCTCACGCCGGCTGGTGATTGGGCGGGAGACTCCCTACGAGCAGTACTTC | CASRRLVIGRETPYEQYF
TRBJ1-2 | - | - | TRBV18 | TGTGCCAGCTCACCAAGGAGAGAATATGGCTACACCTTC | CASSPRREYGYTF
TRBJ2-3 | - | few | TRBV6-1 | TGTGCCAGCAGTGAATATCAGGGGCTCACAGATACGCAGTATTTT | CASSEYQGLTDTQYF
TRBJ2-7 | - | - | TRBV6-1 | TGTGCCAGCATGACTGTGAGGGGGGGCGCCTACGAGCAGTACTTC | CASMTVRGGAYEQYF
TRBJ1-1 | - | - | TRBV28 | TGTGCCAGCAGTCTGTCAGTCGACACTGAAGCTTTCTTT | CASSLSVDTEAFF
TRBJ1-5 | - | - | TRBV2 | TGTGCCAGCAGTGCACAGGGTTTCGGCAATCAGCCCCAGCATTTT | CASSAQGFGNQPQHF
TRBJ2-7 | TRBD2 | - | TRBV9 | TGTGCCAGCAGCGTGTCCGGGACTAGCGGGTCCTACGAGCAGTACTTC | CASSVSGTSGSYEQYF
TRBJ1-6 | - | - | TRBV6-1 | TGTGCCAGCAGTGAAGCGGAGACGCGGGTCCTCTCACCCCTCCACTTT | CASSEAETRVLSPLHF
TRBJ2-7 | - | - | TRBV5-5 | TGTGCCAGCAGCTATGGGATTCCCGGGGGGCCCCCCTACGAGCAGTACTTC | CASSYGIPGGPPYEQYF
TRBJ2-3 | - | - | TRBV21-1 | TGTGCCAGCAGCAAAGGGAACTACTCTAGCACAGATACGCAGTATTTT | CASSKGNYSSTDTQYF